One and the same sample provided the 27 T cell receptor beta chains below, sequenced in a study of graft-versus-host responses after intestinal transplantation. No cognate antigen is known for these TCRs. Here immunoSEQ multiplex PCR was the method, and the copy in TCRdb shows in-frame clones only, minus some. The sample records about 88,000 clones, about 94% being singletons. The sample consisted of unstimulated CD4+ T cells sorted from spleen or lymph node cells, taken before transplant. The receptors stem from a human donor who was the organ donor for an intestinal transplant.

The chain links TRBV5-6 to TRBJ2-7, with 9 nucleotides matching TRBD1. The length of the CDR3 is 14 residues. Germline CDR1 reads SGHDT; CDR2 reads YYEEEE. After removal of 2 bases from V and 4 bases from J, the junction contained 4 bases not matched to a gene. This chain's CDR3 is CASSFGQGIYEQYF. CDR3 sequence (DNA): TGTGCCAGCAGCTTCGGACAGGGGATTTACGAGCAGTACTTC.

The V gene is TRBV27, the J gene TRBJ1-4; D is ambiguous. The length of the CDR3 is 11 residues. Between the trimmed V and J ends, which lost 6 bases and 5 bases, there was a span of 4 bases. CDR1 and CDR2 from the germline V gene are MNHEY and SMNVEV (reference sequence). The CDR3 loop reads CASRSNEKLFF. The CDR3 DNA reads as TGTGCCAGCAGATCCAATGAAAAACTGTTTTTT.

This chain connects TRBV5-4 to TRBJ1-2, with D perhaps matching TRBD1 (6 bases). Trimming took 2 bases from V and 7 from J, leaving 21 bases between them. The CDR3 has 16 residues. Per germline, CDR1 SGHNT and CDR2 YYREEE (reference sequence). CDR3 sequence (DNA): TGTGCCAGCAGCTTAATACGCGGGGGCAGAGGGGGTGGCTACACCTTC. Protein: CASSLIRGGRGGGYTF.

The rearrangement links TRBV25-1 to TRBJ1-4, with D hard to call. The CDR3 extends over 15 amino acids. Between the trimmed V and J ends, which lost 3 bases and 7 bases, there was a span of 15 bases. Looked up from germline, CDR1 is MGHDK and CDR2 is SYGVNS. The CDR3 here is CASSDDAAAGEKLFF. Written as DNA, the CDR3 is TGTGCCAGCAGTGACGACGCGGCCGCCGGTGAAAAACTGTTTTTT.

This chain joins TRBV6-1 and TRBJ1-6; the match to TRBD1 covers 7 bases. The germline V gene encodes CDR1 MNHNS and CDR2 SASEGT. V trimming: 6 bases; J trimming: 7 bases; junction bases outside the gene matches: 6. This CDR3 has 14 amino acids. CDR3 sequence (DNA): TGTGCCAGCAGCCTGGGACAGACCAATTCACCCCTCCACTTT. Its protein product is CASSLGQTNSPLHF.

The rearrangement links TRBV18 to TRBJ2-5; 10 nucleotides match TRBD1. The length of the CDR3 is 16 residues. The germline V gene has CDR1 KGHSH and CDR2 LQKENI. V lost 3 bases, J lost 5 bases, and 9 bases stayed unmatched. CDR3 nucleotide sequence: TGTGCCAGCTCACCCGCAAAGACAGGGGGCAGGGAGACCCAGTACTTC. It translates to CASSPAKTGGRETQYF.

This clone appeared a single time. The chain combines TRBV9 with TRBJ2-2; TRBD2 aligns across 10 bases. Germline lookup yields CDR1 SGDLS and CDR2 YYNGEE. V lost 0 bases, J lost 7 bases, and 0 bases stayed unmatched. The CDR3 loop spans 14 amino acids. Written as DNA, the CDR3 is TGTGCCAGCAGCGTAGCTAGCGGGAGCGGGGAGCTGTTTTTT. Residues: CASSVASGSGELFF.

This rearrangement joins TRBV5-1 to TRBJ1-2, with 9 bases that match TRBD1. This CDR3 region has 18 residues. Germline loops: CDR1 SGHRS, CDR2 YFSETQ. The ends lost 2 bases at V and 2 bases at J; junction bases unmatched: 13. The CDR3 bases are TGCGCCAGCAGCTTTGAGCGGGGACAGGGCTTTTCGAACTATGGCTACACCTTC. The encoded protein is CASSFERGQGFSNYGYTF.

The chain has TRBV5-1 and TRBJ1-1; 9 bases agree with TRBD1. Germline trimming cut 0 bases from V and 4 bases from J; bases unmatched to any gene: 7. The CDR3 extends over 16 amino acids. The germline gives CDR1 SGHRS, CDR2 YFSETQ. Written as DNA, the CDR3 is TGCGCCAGCAGCTTGGTGAGACAGGGGGGTAGCACTGAAGCTTTCTTT. It specifies CASSLVRQGGSTEAFF.

The chain joins TRBV27 to TRBJ1-1, with 8 bases that match TRBD1. The CDR3 covers 18 residues. V lost 5 bases and J lost 0; bases outside the gene matches: 14. Per germline, CDR1 MNHEY and CDR2 SMNVEV (reference sequence). The CDR3 DNA reads TGTGCCAGCAGTCCTGATTCCGGGACAGGCCACATGAACACTGAAGCTTTCTTT. This translates into CASSPDSGTGHMNTEAFF.

This clone was found a few times. CDR3 amino acids: CASSSGFRGANVDTQYF. DNA for the CDR3: TGTGCCAGCAGCTCGGGTTTCCGGGGGGCGAACGTGGATACGCAGTATTTT. V gene TRBV5-6 combines with J gene TRBJ2-3; tentative D call: TRBD2 (7 bases). This CDR3 contains 17 residues. Germline V lookup: CDR1 SGHDT, CDR2 YYEEEE. The V gene lost 3 bases and the J gene lost 6 bases, with 23 bases spanning the gap.

The genes are TRBV29-1 and TRBJ2-5, with TRBD1 matching over 8 bases. With the DNA end fitting TRBJ2-7 better, the J assignment may be wrong. CDR1 and CDR2 (germline): SQVTM, ANQGSEA. The CDR3 length is 13 residues. The CDR3: CSVVWDRTYEQYF. The CDR3 nucleotides read TGCAGCGTTGTTTGGGACAGGACCTACGAGCAGTACTTC.

V and J are TRBV19 and TRBJ1-2; 10 bases are shared with TRBD1. Germline-derived CDR1 and CDR2 are LNHDA and SQIVND (reference sequence). The CDR3 length is 14 residues. The trim removed 7 bases at V and 5 bases at J, leaving 7 bases unmatched. In DNA, the CDR3 is TGTGCCAGTACCGGGACAGGGGATGGGTATGGCTACACCTTC. Translation: CASTGTGDGYGYTF. Drawing the rest from reference TRBV19 and TRBJ1-2, the complete variable domain is DGGITQSPKYLFRKEGQNVTLSCEQNLNHDAMYWYRQDPGQGLRLIYYSQIVNDFQKGDIAEGYSVSREKKESFPLTVTSAQKNPTAFYLCASTGTGDGYGYTFGSGTRLTVV.

The rearrangement joins TRBV12-5 to TRBJ2-5; TRBD1 matches at 7 bases. Germline V gene sequence: CDR1 LGHNT, CDR2 FRNRAP. There are 15 residues in the CDR3. The trim removed 1 base at V and 5 bases at J, leaving 7 bases unmatched. CDR3 region: CASGLADRDWETQYF. The CDR3 region has the DNA TGTGCTAGTGGTTTGGCCGACAGGGATTGGGAGACCCAGTACTTC.

The chain recombines TRBV18 with TRBJ1-1; D gene unclear. V dropped 4 bases and J dropped 3 bases, with 6 bases sitting between them. Germline V CDR1 and CDR2: KGHSH, LQKENI. CDR3 size: 12 residues. CDR3 sequence: CASSLRDTEAFF. The CDR3 region has the DNA TGTGCCAGCTCACTTCGGGACACTGAAGCTTTCTTT.

A remark on this clone: A read error may produce the germline difference seen at one junction end. The chain joins TRBV6-5 to TRBJ2-7; maybe TRBD2 (5 bases). Germline lookup yields CDR1 MNHEY and CDR2 SVGAGI. This CDR3 has 12 amino acids. The CDR3 region is CASRPDSYEQYF. CDR3 coding DNA: TGTGCCAGCAGACCGGACTCCTATGAGCAGTACTTC.

V usage is TRBV5-4 and J usage is TRBJ2-3, with 10 bases matching TRBD2. Germline CDR1 reads SGHNT; CDR2 reads YYREEE (reference sequence). The V segment lost 4 bases and the J segment 2 bases; nucleotides outside the gene matches: 7. The CDR3 length is 16 residues. The CDR3 DNA follows: TGTGCCAGCAGCGCAAGCGGGGGGGGTTTCACAGATACGCAGTATTTT. This gives the protein CASSASGGGFTDTQYF.

The gene calls are TRBV27 and TRBJ2-1; the D is unclear. Germline loops: CDR1 MNHEY, CDR2 SMNVEV (reference sequence). V gave up 6 bases and J gave up 8 bases, with 8 bases separating them. CDR3 length equals 11 residues. The CDR3 DNA reads TGTGCCAGCAGAAGGGTCGATGAGCAGTTCTTC. Encoded protein: CASRRVDEQFF.

V gene TRBV4-3 combines with J gene TRBJ2-5, with D maybe TRBD2 (5 bases). This CDR3 comprises 13 residues. Deletions cut 4 bases from V and 4 bases from J, with 10 bases between. Germline V CDR1 and CDR2: LGHNA, YSLEER. The CDR3 DNA reads as TGCGCCAGCAGCCTAGGACTTAGAGAGACCCAGTACTTC. Its protein product is CASSLGLRETQYF.

V is TRBV5-1 and J is TRBJ2-5, with 10 bases that match TRBD1. The CDR3 runs 15 residues. Germline trimming cut 2 bases from V and 10 bases from J; bases unmatched to any gene: 11. Germline CDR1 and CDR2: SGHRS and YFSETQ. The CDR3 DNA follows: TGCGCCAGCAGCTTAACCACCGGGACAGGGGCTAACCAGTACTTC. Its translation: CASSLTTGTGANQYF. Based on the CDR3 plus reference TRBV5-1 and TRBJ2-5, the full variable domain is KAGVTQTPRYLIKTRGQQVTLSCSPISGHRSVSWYQQTPGQGLQFLFEYFSETQRNKGNFPGRFSGRQFSNSRSEMNVSTLELGDSALYLCASSLTTGTGANQYFGPGTRLLVL.

The chain joins TRBV7-2 to TRBJ2-7; TRBD2 matches at 12 bases. Germline trimming cut 4 bases from V and 4 bases from J; bases unmatched to any gene: 2. The CDR3 is made up of 14 amino acids. CDR1 is SGHTA, CDR2 FQGNSA, per germline. This CDR3 reads CASSSSGGVYEQYF. In DNA, the CDR3 is TGTGCCAGCAGCTCTAGCGGGGGGGTTTACGAGCAGTACTTC.

The J gene is TRBJ2-1, the V gene TRBV5-1, with 12 bases identical to TRBD2. Germline CDR1 and CDR2: SGHRS and YFSETQ. The CDR3 has 15 amino acids. J gave up 7 bases and V 4 bases, and 6 bases lay outside the gene matches. The CDR3 DNA sequence: TGCGCCAGCAGCCCCCTAGCGGGGGGGCAGAATGAGCAGTTCTTC. It translates to CASSPLAGGQNEQFF.

The chain has TRBV5-4 and TRBJ1-2, with unresolved D. CDR1 and CDR2 (germline): SGHNT, YYREEE (reference sequence). V was pared by 5 bases and J by 5 bases, with 10 bases between. The CDR3 runs 12 residues. The DNA of the CDR3 is TGTGCCAGCAGACCGCGACCTTATGGCTACACCTTC. The encoded protein is CASRPRPYGYTF.

The chain has TRBV28 and TRBJ1-2; D gene ambiguous. The CDR3 extends over 14 amino acids. The germline V gene encodes CDR1 MDHEN and CDR2 SYDVKM. Trimming left V 8 bases short and J 3 bases short, with 16 bases between. For the CDR3, the DNA is TGTGCCAGCTCCCTTCCGGGGATCTACTATGGCTACACCTTC. Its translation is CASSLPGIYYGYTF.

The CDR3 spells CAWSPGLETQYF. CDR3 DNA: TGTGCCTGGAGTCCAGGGTTGGAGACCCAGTACTTC. V usage is TRBV30 and J usage is TRBJ2-5; TRBD1 might be the D (5 bases). CDR3 length equals 12 residues. Germline values: CDR1 GTSNPN, CDR2 SVGIG (reference sequence). V was cut by 2 bases and J by 5 bases, with 9 bases left in between.

The chain couples TRBV7-9 to TRBJ1-2, with TRBD1 matching over 8 bases. The CDR3 spans 15 residues. In germline, CDR1 is SEHNR, CDR2 FQNEAQ (reference sequence). V trimming: 3 bases; J trimming: 0 bases; junction bases outside the gene matches: 3. The CDR3 coding sequence is TGTGCCAGCAGCTTGGGGACAGGAGCTAACTATGGCTACACCTTC. This encodes CASSLGTGANYGYTF. Based on the CDR3 plus reference TRBV7-9 and TRBJ1-2, the full variable domain is DTGVSQNPRHKITKRGQNVTFRCDPISEHNRLYWYRQTLGQGPEFLTYFQNEAQLEKSRLLSDRFSAERPKGSFSTLEIQRTEQGDSAMYLCASSLGTGANYGYTFGSGTRLTVV.

V is TRBV12-5 and J is TRBJ1-2, with unresolved D. V was shortened by 6 bases and J by 1 base, with 21 bases between the two germline ends. CDR1 and CDR2 from the germline V gene are LGHNT and FRNRAP. There are 17 residues in the CDR3. This chain's CDR3 is CASGPNRRGIFNYGYTF. CDR3 sequence (DNA): TGTGCTAGTGGACCGAATCGCCGTGGGATTTTTAACTATGGCTACACCTTC. Complete variable domain (other parts from reference TRBV12-5 and TRBJ1-2): DARVTQTPRHKVTEMGQEVTMRCQPILGHNTVFWYRQTMMQGLELLAYFRNRAPLDDSGMPKDRFSAEMPDATLATLKIQPSEPRDSAVYFCASGPNRRGIFNYGYTFGSGTRLTVV.